This TCR beta chain was documented in a study of tumor-infiltrating lymphocytes in primary liver carcinoma. The study, taken as a whole, reports: The top-250-clone fraction was significantly higher in tumors than in blood (p = 0.039).

Total RNA amounting to approximately 460 ng was the source from which TCR beta cDNA was made with a constant-region primer. It was through three nested multiplex PCR rounds of slightly modified ARM-PCR that TCR beta libraries arose. Primers for the first two PCR rounds were TRBV1-TRBV30 forward primers and a C-beta reverse primer (about 9 cycles per round). TCRdb processed the multiplex PCR reads anew with MiXCR; each CDR3 protein has one entry. The table records around 210,000 distinct CDR3 sequences, around three fifths of them present only once. In addition to blood RNA drawn from unsorted whole blood, germline DNA was extracted. A roughly 4.1-milliliter peripheral blood sample was collected before surgery. V shed 3 bases and J shed 5 bases, with 14 bases lying between them. The CDR3 consists of 14 residues. CDR1 SGHDN and CDR2 FVKESK come from the germline V gene. This clonotype was counted many times. Its antigen remains unknown.

The chain employs TRBV14 and TRBJ2-7, with D possibly matching TRBD1 (5 bases). The specimen sequenced was peripheral blood. The origin of this receptor is a woman in her sixties or seventies with primary liver carcinoma and hepatitis B virus infection. CDR3 sequence: CASSHSAGINEQYF. The CDR3 DNA reads TGTGCCAGCAGCCATTCTGCAGGGATAAACGAGCAGTACTTC. The full variable domain, rest sourced from reference TRBV14 and TRBJ2-7, is EAGVTQFPSHSVIEKGQTVTLRCDPISGHDNLYWYRRVMGKEIKFLLHFVKESKQDESGMPNNRFLAERTGGTYSTLKVQPAELEDSGVYFCASSHSAGINEQYFGPGTRLTVT.